Following are 7 T cell receptor beta chains from one sample sequenced in a study of blood T cell repertoires in COVID-19. Generated by immunoSEQ multiplex PCR, the TCRdb table keeps only in-frame clones and is missing some. The sample lists some 150,000 clones, approximately 84% occurring once. The sample comprised peripheral blood. The receptors were sampled from a human donor with acute or convalescent COVID-19. The donor label of this sample is uncertain.

The chain links TRBV4-2 to TRBJ2-1; maybe TRBD2 (5 bases). CDR1 is LGHNA and CDR2 is YNFKEQ in the germline V gene. The CDR3 has 15 amino acids. V shed 3 bases and J shed 4 bases, with 13 bases lying between them. The CDR3, as DNA: TGTGCCAGCAGCCATTATGGCGGGCCTTACAATGAGCAGTTCTTC. This codes for CASSHYGGPYNEQFF.

This chain joins TRBV27 and TRBJ1-2; 8 bases map to TRBD1. Germline CDR1 and CDR2: MNHEY and SMNVEV (reference sequence). This CDR3 has 15 amino acids. J gave up 6 bases and V 5 bases, and 11 bases lay outside the gene matches. The CDR3 loop is CASSTLGQGRNGYTF. CDR3 sequence (DNA): TGTGCCAGCAGTACCCTTGGACAGGGTCGCAATGGCTACACCTTC.

The chain carries TRBV5-3 and TRBJ2-7, with TRBD1 matching over 9 bases. TRBV5-3 is an open reading frame whose function is uncertain. The length of the CDR3 is 19 residues. Trimming at V came to 0 bases and at J to 0 bases, leaving 13 bases not matched to a gene. The CDR3 bases are TGTGCCAGAAGCTTGGCTGGGACAGGGTCGATTATGGACTCCTACGAGCAGTACTTC. Its translation is CARSLAGTGSIMDSYEQYF.

The chain employs TRBV18 and TRBJ1-6; TRBD1 agrees at 9 bases. The CDR3 is 17 residues long. V was pared by 3 bases and J by 6 bases, with 9 bases of the junction left unmatched. The germline V gene encodes CDR1 KGHSH and CDR2 LQKENI. The CDR3 DNA is TGTGCCAGCTCACCGATACGGACAGGGGCTGTTAATTCACCCCTCCACTTT. Its translation: CASSPIRTGAVNSPLHF.

The chain has TRBV19 and TRBJ1-1, with 9 nucleotides matching TRBD1. V shed 7 bases and J 4 bases; nucleotides not matched to a gene: 10. From germline, CDR1 is LNHDA and CDR2 SQIVND (reference sequence). This CDR3 comprises 15 residues. CDR3 residues: CASKNPGQGFTEAFF. The CDR3 DNA sequence: TGTGCCAGTAAAAACCCGGGACAGGGCTTCACTGAAGCTTTCTTT.

This clone occurred a few times. The V call is TRBV24-1, the J call TRBJ2-5, with 12 bases matching TRBD1. The V and J ends lost 3 bases and 3 bases, in that order; junction bases with no gene match: 4. This CDR3 is built from 16 residues. Germline CDR1 and CDR2: KGHDR and SFDVKD. CDR3 protein: CATSDGTGGVKETQYF. CDR3 bases: TGTGCCACCAGTGATGGGACAGGGGGCGTGAAAGAGACCCAGTACTTC.

This rearrangement joins TRBV23-1 to TRBJ1-1; a possible D gene is TRBD1 (6 bases). TRBV23-1 is an open reading frame whose function is uncertain. Trimming took 7 bases from V and 4 from J, leaving 19 bases between them. The CDR3 consists of 15 residues. CDR3 bases: TGCGCCAGCACCCCCCAGGGCGGGGGGCGCACTGAAGCTTTCTTT. This encodes CASTPQGGGRTEAFF.